These T cell receptor beta chains were read from a single sample in a study of blood T cell repertoires in COVID-19. Assay used: immunoSEQ multiplex PCR; TCRdb lists only in-frame clones, some missing. Of around 300,000 clones listed, almost 85% were seen once; the top ten hold approximately 7.9%. Input material: peripheral blood. The receptors were gathered from a human donor in a cohort sampled during active COVID-19. CDR3s include the opening cysteine and the closing phenylalanine or tryptophan. D genes are given only for firm matches. Only part of the rows carry a size: once, few, many, or a class if the clone is expanded.

clone size	J gene	CDR3 length	D gene	V gene	CDR3 protein	CDR3 DNA
NA	TRBJ2-5	14	NA	TRBV19	CASSSRTAKRTQYF	TGTGCCAGTAGTTCCCGGACAGCCAAGAGGACCCAGTACTTC
NA	TRBJ1-1	16	TRBD1	TRBV27	CASSSPPGQGYTEAFF	TGTGCCAGCAGTTCGCCACCGGGACAGGGTTACACTGAAGCTTTCTTT
NA	TRBJ2-7	13	NA	TRBV3-1/TRBV3-2	CASSQRVDYEQYF	TGTGCCAGCAGCCAGAGAGTTGATTACGAGCAGTACTTC
NA	TRBJ1-6	13	NA	TRBV5-1	CASSFGAGSPLHF	TGCGCCAGCAGCTTTGGGGCTGGTTCACCCCTCCACTTT
NA	TRBJ2-7	13	NA	TRBV12-3/TRBV12-4	CASRQGGRLEQYF	TGTGCCAGCAGGCAGGGCGGCCGTTTAGAGCAGTACTTC
NA	TRBJ2-7	14	TRBD2	TRBV19	CASSPGGFGYEQYF	TGTGCCAGTAGCCCGGGGGGGTTCGGGTACGAGCAGTACTTC
few	TRBJ1-2	12	NA	TRBV5-1	CASSSTEYGYTF	TGCGCCAGCAGCTCGACAGAGTATGGCTACACCTTC
NA	TRBJ1-2	15	NA	TRBV12-5	CASVLAMEANYGYTF	TGTGCTAGTGTCCTCGCAATGGAGGCTAACTATGGCTACACCTTC
NA	TRBJ1-2	15	NA	TRBV9	CASSVWQGPAYGYTF	TGTGCCAGCAGCGTATGGCAGGGCCCTGCCTATGGCTACACCTTC
NA	TRBJ2-3	15	NA	TRBV10-3	CAISESNLQADTQYF	TGTGCCATCAGTGAGTCGAATCTCCAGGCAGATACGCAGTATTTT
NA	TRBJ1-5	13	TRBD1	TRBV19	CASKGTENQPQHF	TGTGCCTCCAAGGGGACAGAGAATCAGCCCCAGCATTTT
NA	TRBJ2-1	15	TRBD1	TRBV7-8	CASSSRDRQGNEQFF	TGTGCCAGCAGCTCCCGGGACAGGCAAGGGAATGAGCAGTTCTTC
NA	TRBJ2-4	16	TRBD2	TRBV6-1	CASSEHNPGGGNIQYF	TGTGCCAGCAGTGAACACAACCCGGGAGGGGGAAACATTCAGTACTTC
NA	TRBJ1-3	14	NA	TRBV5-1	CASSLAGRGNTIYF	TGCGCCAGCAGCTTGGCAGGGAGGGGAAACACCATATATTTT
NA	TRBJ1-2	15	TRBD1	TRBV5-1	CASSSSTGSNYGYTF	TGCGCCAGCAGCTCGTCGACAGGGTCGAACTATGGCTACACCTTC
NA	TRBJ2-5	13	NA	TRBV5-4	CASSLAGSETQYF	TGTGCCAGCAGCTTGGCAGGGTCCGAGACCCAGTACTTC
NA	TRBJ1-1	13	NA	TRBV19	CASKGGPATEAFF	TGTGCCAGTAAAGGCGGGCCCGCCACTGAAGCTTTCTTT
NA	TRBJ1-2	14	NA	TRBV20-1	CSASSTGISSGYTF	TGCAGTGCTAGTTCCACCGGGATCAGCTCCGGCTACACCTTC
NA	TRBJ2-5	15	NA	TRBV24-1	CATSDYRDFQETQYF	TGTGCCACCAGTGATTACCGGGACTTCCAAGAGACCCAGTACTTC
NA	TRBJ1-3	12	NA	TRBV4-1	CASSQDAATIYF	TGCGCCAGCAGCCAAGACGCGGCCACCATATATTTT